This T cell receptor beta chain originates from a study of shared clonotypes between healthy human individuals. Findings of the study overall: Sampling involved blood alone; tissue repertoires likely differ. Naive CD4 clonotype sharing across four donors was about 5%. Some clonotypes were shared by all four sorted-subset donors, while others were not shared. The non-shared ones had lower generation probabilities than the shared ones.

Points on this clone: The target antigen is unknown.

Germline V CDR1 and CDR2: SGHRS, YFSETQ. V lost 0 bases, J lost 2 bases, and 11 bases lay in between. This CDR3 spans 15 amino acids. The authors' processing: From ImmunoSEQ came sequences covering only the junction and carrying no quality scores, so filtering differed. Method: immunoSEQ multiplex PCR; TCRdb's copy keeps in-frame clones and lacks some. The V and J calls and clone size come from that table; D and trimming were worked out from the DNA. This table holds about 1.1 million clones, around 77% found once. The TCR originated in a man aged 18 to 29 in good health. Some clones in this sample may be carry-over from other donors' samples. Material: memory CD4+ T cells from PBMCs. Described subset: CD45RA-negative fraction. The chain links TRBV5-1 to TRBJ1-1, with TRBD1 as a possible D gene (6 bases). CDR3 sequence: CASSLVTGGNTEAFF. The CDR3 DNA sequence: TGCGCCAGCAGCTTGGTGACAGGTGGAAACACTGAAGCTTTCTTT.